A selection of T cell receptor beta chains follows, all from one sample in a study of technical replicates of blood from a few donors. TCRdb keeps only in-frame clones here, not all; method: immunoSEQ multiplex PCR. The profile shows under 95,000 clones, nearly 97% of them singletons. Sequences were obtained from T cells isolated from PBMCs. These receptors came from a human donor in good health. Both conserved end residues are part of each CDR3. D genes are given only for firm matches. Some rows mark clone size as missing; the rest say once, few, many or name a class of expanded clone.

v_call	d_call	j_call	clone_size	cdr3_nt	cdr3_aa
TRBV7-8	-	TRBJ1-2	-	TGTGCCAGCACTCTTGGGGGGAACTATGGCTACACCTTC	CASTLGGNYGYTF
TRBV4-1	-	TRBJ2-1	-	TGCGCCAGCAGACTCCGGGACTTCGCCTACAATGAGCAGTTCTTC	CASRLRDFAYNEQFF
TRBV7-6	TRBD2	TRBJ2-1	-	TGTGCCAGCAGCCCCCTTAGCGGGAGTAGAAATGAGCAGTTCTTC	CASSPLSGSRNEQFF
TRBV7-9	-	TRBJ1-2	-	TGTGCCAGCAGCTTCTCCCAGGGTTATGGCTACACCTTC	CASSFSQGYGYTF
TRBV30	-	TRBJ1-2	-	TGTGCCTGGAGTGTATCACAGAATGGCTACACCTTC	CAWSVSQNGYTF
TRBV5-1	TRBD1	TRBJ2-3	-	TGCGCCAGCAGCTACCGGGACAGGGTGCACACAGATACGCAGTATTTT	CASSYRDRVHTDTQYF
TRBV28	TRBD1	TRBJ1-2	-	TGTGCCAGCAGCCCCGGACAGGGGGTGCGCTACACCTTC	CASSPGQGVRYTF
TRBV27	-	TRBJ2-7	-	TGTGCCAGCAGCGACAGGCCCCCCTACGAGCAGTACTTC	CASSDRPPYEQYF
TRBV18	TRBD1	TRBJ1-4	-	TGTGCCAGCTCACCGACAGGGGGATATACGTCTAATGAAAAACTGTTTTTT	CASSPTGGYTSNEKLFF
TRBV5-4	TRBD2	TRBJ2-2	-	TGTGCCAGCAGCTCGCGGACTAGCGGGGTCCGGGAGCTGTTTTTT	CASSSRTSGVRELFF
TRBV19	TRBD1	TRBJ2-7	-	TGTGCCAGTAGTACTCCCGGACAGGGGGACTCCTACGAGCAGTACTTC	CASSTPGQGDSYEQYF
TRBV7-9	TRBD2	TRBJ2-3	-	TGTGCCAGCAGCCCTCTGACCGGGGGGAGGGCTAACACAGATACGCAGTATTTT	CASSPLTGGRANTDTQYF
TRBV4-1	-	TRBJ1-2	-	TGCGCCAGCAGCCAAGATCTGGCCGTCCGTAACTATGGCTACACCTTC	CASSQDLAVRNYGYTF
TRBV29-1	TRBD1	TRBJ1-2	-	TGCAGCTCCGCCCCGACAGGGAACTATGGCTACACCTTC	CSSAPTGNYGYTF
TRBV5-4	-	TRBJ2-2	-	TGTGCCAGCAGCTCCCCCGAGGTCGGGGAGCTGTTTTTT	CASSSPEVGELFF
TRBV7-9	-	TRBJ1-6	-	TGTGCCAGCAGCGCCTTATTCGGGGAAAATTCACCCCTCCACTTT	CASSALFGENSPLHF
TRBV6-5	TRBD2	TRBJ2-3	-	TGTGCCAATCCTAGCGGGGTGGGCCCAGATACGCAGTATTTT	CANPSGVGPDTQYF
TRBV9	-	TRBJ1-1	-	TGTGCCAGCAGCGTAGTTAGCACCATGAACACTGAAGCTTTCTTT	CASSVVSTMNTEAFF
TRBV28	-	TRBJ1-2	once	TGTGCCAGCAGTTTAGGTATTTTTCGGGGGGCCGGTGGCTACACCTTC	CASSLGIFRGAGGYTF
TRBV7-9	TRBD1	TRBJ2-7	-	TGTGCCAGCAAGGGACAGGGTTACGAGCAGTACTTC	CASKGQGYEQYF
TRBV19	-	TRBJ1-1	once	TGTGCCAGTAGGGAGGGTATGAACACTGAAGCTTTCTTT	CASREGMNTEAFF
TRBV5-6	-	TRBJ1-6	-	TGTGCCAGCAGCTTGGGGGGCTCGGAACCCCTCCACTTT	CASSLGGSEPLHF
TRBV19	-	TRBJ1-1	-	TGTGCCAGTCTCCCAGGAGGCAGGGGGAACACTGAAGCTTTCTTT	CASLPGGRGNTEAFF
TRBV6-5	-	TRBJ2-2	once	TGTGCCAGCCTGTTTGCGAACACCGGGGAGCTGTTTTTT	CASLFANTGELFF
TRBV19	TRBD2	TRBJ2-1	-	TGTGCCAGTAGTCAAGCGGGGGGCACATACAATGAGCAGTTCTTC	CASSQAGGTYNEQFF
TRBV9	TRBD2	TRBJ2-1	-	TGTGCCAGCAGCGTAGCCGAGCGGGGTCAGCTGTACAATGAGCAGTTCTTC	CASSVAERGQLYNEQFF
TRBV19	-	TRBJ2-1	-	TGTGCCAGTAGTATAGGGGGCCAGCAGTTCTTC	CASSIGGQQFF
TRBV27	TRBD2	TRBJ2-1	-	TGTGCCAGCAGTTTTGGACTAGCGTCCCTCACCTACAATGAGCAGTTCTTC	CASSFGLASLTYNEQFF
TRBV7-7	TRBD1	TRBJ1-1	-	TGTGCTAGCAGCCCGGACAGGGGTGAGGAAGCTTTCTTT	CASSPDRGEEAFF
TRBV21-1	-	TRBJ2-7	-	TGTGCCAGCAGCAACGTCCTAGCGGGGAGGAACGAGCAGTACTTC	CASSNVLAGRNEQYF
TRBV2	-	TRBJ1-4	-	TGTGCCAGCAGTCAGACACTGCAGGAGGCCGGGAATGAAAAACTGTTTTTT	CASSQTLQEAGNEKLFF
TRBV4-2	-	TRBJ2-3	-	TGTGCCAGCAGCCAAGATAGGGAGTCGGCAGATACGCAGTATTTT	CASSQDRESADTQYF
TRBV5-6	-	TRBJ2-7	-	TGTGCCAGCAGCTTGCCTTATCGGTGGAGGGACCACCACGAGCAGTACTTC	CASSLPYRWRDHHEQYF
TRBV28	TRBD1	TRBJ2-7	-	TGTGCCAGCAGTGAGCAGGGGGCGAGGAACGAGCAGTACTTC	CASSEQGARNEQYF
TRBV19	-	TRBJ1-2	-	TGTGCCAGTAGCCTACAGGGACCGGGCTACACCTTC	CASSLQGPGYTF
TRBV28	-	TRBJ2-7	few	TGTGCCAGCAGTCATACAACTAGCTACGAGCAGTACTTC	CASSHTTSYEQYF
TRBV7-9	TRBD1	TRBJ2-2	-	TGTGCCAGCATCGCGACGGGACAGGAACGTACCACCGGGGAGCTGTTTTTT	CASIATGQERTTGELFF
TRBV15	-	TRBJ1-5	-	TGTGCCACCAGCGGAGACGGGAGGCATAGTCAGCCCCAGCATTTT	CATSGDGRHSQPQHF
TRBV7-6	TRBD1	TRBJ2-7	-	TGTGCCAGCAGCTTAGCGGGACAGGACGAGCAGTACTTC	CASSLAGQDEQYF
TRBV18	TRBD1	TRBJ2-7	-	TGTGCCAGCTCACCACGGGACAGGTCCTACGAGCAGTACTTC	CASSPRDRSYEQYF
TRBV19	-	TRBJ1-3	-	TGTGCCAGTAGTATCTCAGCTGGAAACACCATATATTTT	CASSISAGNTIYF
TRBV5-1	TRBD1	TRBJ2-3	-	TGCGCCAGCAGCTTTTCGGGACAGAATTGGGATACGCAGTATTTT	CASSFSGQNWDTQYF
TRBV27	TRBD2	TRBJ2-1	-	TGTGCCAGCAGGTTAGCGGGGGATTACAATGAGCAGTTCTTC	CASRLAGDYNEQFF
TRBV5-1	TRBD1	TRBJ2-2	-	TGCGCCAGCAGCGGGACAGGGAACACCGGGGAGCTGTTTTTT	CASSGTGNTGELFF
TRBV27	-	TRBJ1-5	-	TGTGCCAGCAGTTTGGGGGGAAGCTGGCCCCAGCATTTT	CASSLGGSWPQHF
TRBV2	-	TRBJ1-1	-	TGTGCCAGCAGCGACAGTAACACTGAAGCTTTCTTT	CASSDSNTEAFF
TRBV4-1	TRBD1	TRBJ2-2	-	TGCGCCAGCAGCAGATTAATAACTGGGACAGGGTTTGTATTCGGGGAGCTGTTTTTT	CASSRLITGTGFVFGELFF
TRBV4-1	-	TRBJ1-4	-	TGCGCCAGCAGCCAAGATGAGAGAGGTCGGGAAAAACTGTTTTTT	CASSQDERGREKLFF
TRBV9	TRBD1	TRBJ2-2	-	TGTGCCAGCGAAGGGTCACAGGGGGCCGGGGAGCTGTTTTTT	CASEGSQGAGELFF
TRBV28	-	TRBJ1-1	-	TGTGCCAGCAGTTCGGGTCAAACTGAAGCTTTCTTT	CASSSGQTEAFF
TRBV7-9	-	TRBJ1-3	-	TGTGCCAGCAGCTTAGCGGTCCAGGGGTCTGGAAACACCATATATTTT	CASSLAVQGSGNTIYF
TRBV28	-	TRBJ1-5	-	TGTGCCCGCGGACCCGGGACATCCTATAGCAATCAGCCCCAGCATTTT	CARGPGTSYSNQPQHF
TRBV11-3	-	TRBJ2-5	-	TGTGCCAGCAGCTTTGAGGTGTCCATAAGGGAGACCCAGTACTTC	CASSFEVSIRETQYF
TRBV10-1	-	TRBJ2-3	-	TGCGCCAGCAGTGAGTCGAGCTGGTCTCGTCCGGATACGCAGTATTTT	CASSESSWSRPDTQYF
TRBV10-1	-	TRBJ2-7	-	TGCGCCAGCAGTGAACAGGGTAGGAGCTACGAGCAGTACTTC	CASSEQGRSYEQYF